These T cell receptor beta chains were read from a single sample in a study of T cell repertoires in cytomegalovirus infection. TCRdb recomputed calls from the reads with MiXCR, one row per CDR3 protein. Of about 260,000 distinct CDR3 sequences detected, approximately 14% appear once; the ten largest clones hold around 8.1%. Specimen: PBMCs. The origin of the receptors is a human donor in good health (CMV status not recorded). Some clones in this sample may be carry-over from other donors' samples. Both conserved end residues are part of each CDR3. D genes are given only for firm matches. Where a row states a size, it is once, few, many or the class of an expanded clone; other rows omit it.

TGCAGCGCTGCTTCCGGGACTAGCGTAAATGAGCAGTTCTTC	CSAASGTSVNEQFF	TRBV29-1	TRBJ2-1	TRBD2	once
TGCAGTGCCAACAGCCGCCCGGGACAGGGTACCTACAATGAGCAGTTCTTC	CSANSRPGQGTYNEQFF	TRBV20-1	TRBJ2-1	TRBD1	NA
TGCAGCGTCGCACTGAACACTGAAGCTTTCTTT	CSVALNTEAFF	TRBV29-1	TRBJ1-1	NA	NA
TGCGCCAGCAGCTTGGAACAGGGTTTCAATGAGCAGTTCTTC	CASSLEQGFNEQFF	TRBV5-1	TRBJ2-1	NA	NA
TGTGCCACCAGCAGAGACCCCGGGACTTCCTACAATGAGCAGTTCTTC	CATSRDPGTSYNEQFF	TRBV15	TRBJ2-1	NA	few
TGTGCCAGCAGCTTAGGCGAGGGGTACACTGAAGCTTTCTTT	CASSLGEGYTEAFF	TRBV7-2	TRBJ1-1	NA	many
TGCAGTGCTTCACAGGGCTCGCGGGGGAATGAGCAGTTCTTC	CSASQGSRGNEQFF	TRBV20-1	TRBJ2-1	NA	NA
TGCAGTGCTAGAGATAGAACGGGCTACACCTTC	CSARDRTGYTF	TRBV20-1	TRBJ1-2	NA	NA
TGCAGTGCCATTTTGACAGTGATGAACACTGAAGCTTTCTTT	CSAILTVMNTEAFF	TRBV20-1	TRBJ1-1	NA	many
TGTGCCAGCAGTTTCAGGACAGGGTCCGCGAACACCGGGGAGCTGTTTTTT	CASSFRTGSANTGELFF	TRBV12-3/TRBV12-4	TRBJ2-2	TRBD1	NA
TGCAGCGTTGTGGCTGCTGGGGCCAACGTCCTGACTTTC	CSVVAAGANVLTF	TRBV29-1	TRBJ2-6	NA	few
TGCAGTGCTAGAGATCAACGACTAGCGGGAGTCGAGACCCAGTACTTC	CSARDQRLAGVETQYF	TRBV20-1	TRBJ2-5	TRBD2	few
TGTGCCAGCAGCTTTTACGTGGCGGGGATCTCCTACGAGCAGTACTTC	CASSFYVAGISYEQYF	TRBV7-8	TRBJ2-7	NA	many
TGTGCCAGCAGTCCGCAGGGTTCATATAGGTCCGGGGAGCTGTTTTTT	CASSPQGSYRSGELFF	TRBV28	TRBJ2-2	NA	many
TGTGCCAGCAGCGGGAGGCTAGCCCAAGATACGCAGTATTTT	CASSGRLAQDTQYF	TRBV6-1	TRBJ2-3	TRBD2	many
TGTGCCAGCAGCGTTCTCGGGAACACTGAAGCTTTCTTT	CASSVLGNTEAFF	TRBV7-2	TRBJ1-1	NA	many
TGTGCCAGCAGCTCGAGACAGGGCTCAGGGACCGGGGAGCTGTTTTTT	CASSSRQGSGTGELFF	TRBV7-8	TRBJ2-2	TRBD1	many
TGTGCCAGCAGCCCCGGACTGATTGAAGCTTTCTTT	CASSPGLIEAFF	TRBV6-2/TRBV6-3	TRBJ1-1	NA	many
TGTGCCAGCAGTTTATTCACCGGGCCGATAAATGAGCAGTTCTTC	CASSLFTGPINEQFF	TRBV27	TRBJ2-1	NA	NA
TGTGCCAGCAGCTTAATGACGGGAGAAACAGAGACCCAGTACTTC	CASSLMTGETETQYF	TRBV7-8	TRBJ2-5	NA	few
TGTGCCAGCAGCCCAGGGAACAGGAATTATGGCTACACCTTC	CASSPGNRNYGYTF	TRBV5-6	TRBJ1-2	NA	NA
TGCAGTGCTAGCCCGGGACTCCAATACAATGAGCAGTTCTTC	CSASPGLQYNEQFF	TRBV20-1	TRBJ2-1	NA	NA
TGCAGTGCTAGAGACTTTGGGCAGGGAGACTATCAGCCCCAGCATTTT	CSARDFGQGDYQPQHF	TRBV20-1	TRBJ1-5	NA	NA
TGTGCCAGCAGCTTATGGGGACAGGGGATTGAGGACTATGGCTACACCTTC	CASSLWGQGIEDYGYTF	TRBV11-2	TRBJ1-2	TRBD1	few
TGTGCCAGCGCTCGAACCGGGGAGCTGTTTTTT	CASARTGELFF	TRBV12-3/TRBV12-4	TRBJ2-2	NA	NA
TGCAGTGCTAGAGAAGTAAGGGGCGAGAATTCACCCCTCCACTTT	CSAREVRGENSPLHF	TRBV20-1	TRBJ1-6	NA	few
TGCAGTGCGCCCTCCCCCCCTAGCGGGAGCACAGATACGCAGTATTTT	CSAPSPPSGSTDTQYF	TRBV20-1	TRBJ2-3	TRBD2	few
TGTGCCAGCAGCCCCCCGGGCCAGGGGGCTGTTGGCTACACCTTC	CASSPPGQGAVGYTF	TRBV5-4	TRBJ1-2	TRBD1	NA
TGCAGCGTTGAAGGATCGGGCGGCTCCTACGAGCAGTACTTC	CSVEGSGGSYEQYF	TRBV29-1	TRBJ2-7	NA	few
TGCGCCAGCAGCCAAGGGGGCCAGGGGATCAACTATGGCTACACCTTC	CASSQGGQGINYGYTF	TRBV4-1	TRBJ1-2	NA	NA
TGCGCCAGCAGCTCAGTCGGGACTAACACAGATACGCAGTATTTT	CASSSVGTNTDTQYF	TRBV5-1	TRBJ2-3	TRBD2	few
TGTGCCAGCAGTATTGCCCTAGCGGGGGCCGGGGATACGCAGTATTTT	CASSIALAGAGDTQYF	TRBV6-1	TRBJ2-3	TRBD2	few
TGTGCCAGCAGCTTGAACAGCGGGGGCGAAGAGACCCAGTACTTC	CASSLNSGGEETQYF	TRBV5-6	TRBJ2-5	TRBD2	few
TGCAGCGCCGGGACCGCCTCTGGCACCGGGGAGCTGTTTTTT	CSAGTASGTGELFF	TRBV29-1	TRBJ2-2	NA	few
TGTGCCAGCAGTTACAGGGGGCAGGGCACAGATACGCAGTATTTT	CASSYRGQGTDTQYF	TRBV6-5	TRBJ2-3	TRBD1	NA
TGTGCCAGCAGCTTAGACCCCGTCACTGGAAACACCATATATTTT	CASSLDPVTGNTIYF	TRBV11-2	TRBJ1-3	NA	many
TGCAGTGCCCCCCCGGCGGGGTTAGGATACAATGAGCAGTTCTTC	CSAPPAGLGYNEQFF	TRBV20-1	TRBJ2-1	NA	NA
TGTGCCAGCAGTCAGCAGGGGGTCGTAGCCAAAAACATTCAGTACTTC	CASSQQGVVAKNIQYF	TRBV6-2/TRBV6-3	TRBJ2-4	TRBD1	many
TGCGCCAGCAGACTGGCGGGGGCGAGCGATGGCTACACCTTC	CASRLAGASDGYTF	TRBV5-1	TRBJ1-2	NA	NA
TGCGCCAGCAGCCAAGGGGGGCCCACCTACGAGCAGTACTTC	CASSQGGPTYEQYF	TRBV4-1	TRBJ2-7	NA	many
TGTGCCAGCAGTTTATTTCTGCGGGGGGGGGGGAACACCGGGGAGCTGTTTTTT	CASSLFLRGGGNTGELFF	TRBV12-3/TRBV12-4	TRBJ2-2	TRBD2	few
TGCGCCAGCAGTCCCTCACAGGGGGGTTATAGCAATCAGCCCCAGCATTTT	CASSPSQGGYSNQPQHF	TRBV4-1	TRBJ1-5	TRBD1	few
TGCGCCAGCAGCCCCGGGGGGCCGTCTGAGCAGTTCTTC	CASSPGGPSEQFF	TRBV5-1	TRBJ2-1	NA	NA
TGTGCCAGCAGAAAGACAGGGCCGGAGGGGGACACCTTC	CASRKTGPEGDTF	TRBV2	TRBJ1-2	TRBD1	NA
TGCAGTGGAGAATCGACGGACTTGGGCTACAATGAGCAGTTCTTC	CSGESTDLGYNEQFF	TRBV20-1	TRBJ2-1	NA	NA
TGTGCCAGCAGCGCGACAGCTGGCTACACCTTC	CASSATAGYTF	TRBV7-9	TRBJ1-2	NA	many
TGTGCCAGCAGTTTCGCAGGGGCCATCTACGAGCAGTACTTC	CASSFAGAIYEQYF	TRBV28	TRBJ2-7	NA	NA
TGTGCCACCCGAGGGACAGCCGACGGAACGCAGTATTTT	CATRGTADGTQYF	TRBV28	TRBJ2-3	TRBD1	NA
TGTGCCAGCAGCCCAAACAGGGATGAAGCTTTCTTT	CASSPNRDEAFF	TRBV7-2	TRBJ1-1	NA	many
TGTGCCAGCAGCCAAGGCTGGACTAGGTCCTACGAGCAGTACTTC	CASSQGWTRSYEQYF	TRBV3-1	TRBJ2-7	TRBD2	NA
TGTGCCAGCAGTTTGTCAGAGGCCGGCGAGCAGTACTTC	CASSLSEAGEQYF	TRBV6-2/TRBV6-3	TRBJ2-7	NA	many
TGCAGTGCTAGAGAGGCTGGAGGGGCCAAAAACATTCAGTACTTC	CSAREAGGAKNIQYF	TRBV20-1	TRBJ2-4	NA	many
TGTGCCAGCAGTCCCTTCCAGGGGTTCTCCTACAATGAGCAGTTCTTC	CASSPFQGFSYNEQFF	TRBV27	TRBJ2-1	NA	many
TGTGCCAGCAGCCTCGTTTTTTGGGGGAGCCAAGAGACCCAGTACTTC	CASSLVFWGSQETQYF	TRBV7-2	TRBJ2-5	NA	many
TGTGCCAGCTCAACCGGGACAGGGCCCTCACCCCTCCACTTT	CASSTGTGPSPLHF	TRBV18	TRBJ1-6	TRBD1	few
TGTGCCAGCAGTGGGGGAGTCGACAGGGGGGCAGATACGCAGTATTTT	CASSGGVDRGADTQYF	TRBV6-1	TRBJ2-3	TRBD1	many
TGTGCCAGTAGTATCGGCCCAACTAGTACCGGGGAGCTGTTTTTT	CASSIGPTSTGELFF	TRBV19	TRBJ2-2	NA	many
TGTGCCACCAGTGATCCGGGACAGGGCACAGATACGCAGTATTTT	CATSDPGQGTDTQYF	TRBV24-1	TRBJ2-3	TRBD1	NA
TGCAGTGCCCTTAACCCTAAGCATCGAGGCAATGAGCAGTTCTTC	CSALNPKHRGNEQFF	TRBV20-1	TRBJ2-1	NA	NA
TGTGCCAGCACCGATAGCGGGATCTACAATGAGCAGTTCTTC	CASTDSGIYNEQFF	TRBV5-4	TRBJ2-1	TRBD2	few